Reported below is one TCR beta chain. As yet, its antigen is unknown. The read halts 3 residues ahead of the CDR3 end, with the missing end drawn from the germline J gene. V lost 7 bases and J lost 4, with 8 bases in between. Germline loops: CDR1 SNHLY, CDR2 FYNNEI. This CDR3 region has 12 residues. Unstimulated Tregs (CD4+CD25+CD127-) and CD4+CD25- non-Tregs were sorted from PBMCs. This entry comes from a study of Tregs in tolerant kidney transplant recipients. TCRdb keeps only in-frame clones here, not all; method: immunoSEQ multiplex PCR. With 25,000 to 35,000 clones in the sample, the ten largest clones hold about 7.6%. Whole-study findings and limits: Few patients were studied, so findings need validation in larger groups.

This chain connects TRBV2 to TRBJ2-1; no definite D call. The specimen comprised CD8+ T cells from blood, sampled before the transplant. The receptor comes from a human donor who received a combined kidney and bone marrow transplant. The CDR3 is CASIPEYNEQFF. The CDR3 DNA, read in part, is TGTGCCAGCATTCCAGAGTACAATGAG.